The 11 T cell receptor beta chains below were found in one sample sequenced in a study of control samples from healthy donors and cancer patients. Generated by immunoSEQ multiplex PCR, the TCRdb table keeps only in-frame clones and is missing some. The sample shows 97,000 or so clones, about 91% of them seen only once. Material for sequencing was blood. The origin of the receptors is a woman aged 18-35 years in good health.

This clone was seen more than once but under ten times. The chain links TRBV10-2 to TRBJ1-2; D unclear. The length of the CDR3 is 14 residues. V lost 3 bases and J lost 2, with 10 bases in between. Germline V gives CDR1 WSHSY, CDR2 SAAADI. DNA for the CDR3: TGCGCCAGCAGTGACTACGGGCAAAACTATGGCTACACCTTC. Residues: CASSDYGQNYGYTF.

The V and J genes are TRBV7-9 and TRBJ1-1; possible D gene TRBD1, 6 bases. In germline, CDR1 is SEHNR, CDR2 FQNEAQ (reference sequence). There are 15 residues in the CDR3. The V end was cut by 5 bases, the J end by 3 bases, with 16 bases between. DNA of the CDR3: TGTGCCAGCAGCCCCGTGGAGGGGGGGGACACTGAAGCTTTCTTT. Its protein product is CASSPVEGGDTEAFF.

This chain joins TRBV19 and TRBJ2-1; 11 bases line up with TRBD2. The CDR3 sequence is 15 residues long. V dropped 3 bases and J dropped 7; count of bases not matched to a gene: 5. Germline V gene data show CDR1 as LNHDA and CDR2 as SQIVND (reference sequence). The CDR3 is CASSMASGGFNEQFF. The CDR3 coding sequence is TGTGCCAGTAGTATGGCTAGCGGGGGGTTTAATGAGCAGTTCTTC.

The chain combines TRBV28 with TRBJ2-5, with a tentative D call TRBD1 (5 bases). The CDR3 is 14 amino acids. The germline V gene has CDR1 MDHEN and CDR2 SYDVKM. V was shortened by 5 bases and J by 3 bases, with 13 bases between the two germline ends. CDR3 in DNA: TGTGCCAGCAGTACGACAGCTAGGGAAGAGACCCAGTACTTC. It codes for CASSTTAREETQYF.

Concerning this clone itself: Germline is not matched at one junction end, which may reflect a read error. The gene calls are TRBV30 and TRBJ2-5; D is undetermined. The CDR3 is made up of 13 amino acids. Germline assignment: CDR1 GTSNPN and CDR2 SVGIG (reference sequence). The DNA of the CDR3 is TGTGCCTGGAATGAGGTTGGACCGGACGAACTGAACTTC. Translated: CAWNEVGPDELNF.

The gene calls are TRBV5-1 and TRBJ2-6; no reliable D call. Trimming shortened V by 2 bases and J by 1 base, and 4 bases separated the two germline ends. Germline lookup yields CDR1 SGHRS and CDR2 YFSETQ. CDR3 size: 14 residues. This CDR3 is CASSFASGANVLTF. The CDR3 DNA reads TGCGCCAGCAGCTTCGCTTCTGGGGCCAACGTCCTGACTTTC.

The chain joins TRBV7-8 to TRBJ1-5; D gene unclear. This CDR3 is 17 amino acids long. V was cut by 6 bases and J by 5 bases, with 23 bases left in between. CDR1 and CDR2 (germline): SGHVS, FQNEAQ. Here the CDR3 DNA reads TGTGCCAGCAGTCCCACAGAGATGACGGGGAATTATCAGCCCCAGCATTTT. Protein sequence: CASSPTEMTGNYQPQHF.

This chain connects TRBV19 to TRBJ1-2, with D possibly TRBD1 on 6 matching bases. Germline CDR1 is LNHDA and CDR2 is SQIVND (reference sequence). The V gene lost 7 bases and the J gene lost 2 bases, with 14 bases spanning the gap. The CDR3 has 14 residues. The CDR3 region is CASTAGTLNYGYTF. CDR3 DNA sequence: TGTGCCAGTACCGCCGGGACACTCAACTATGGCTACACCTTC.

V gene TRBV5-5 combines with J gene TRBJ2-4; the D gene is possibly TRBD1 (6 bases). Looked up from germline, CDR1 is SGHKS and CDR2 is YYEKEE (reference sequence). The CDR3 totals 13 residues. The V gene lost 4 bases and the J gene lost 3 bases, with 8 bases spanning the gap. The CDR3 DNA is TGTGCCAGCAGCCACAGGGTCAAAAACATTCAGTACTTC. Amino acids: CASSHRVKNIQYF. The full variable domain, rest sourced from reference TRBV5-5 and TRBJ2-4, is DAGVTQSPTHLIKTRGQQVTLRCSPISGHKSVSWYQQVLGQGPQFIFQYYEKEERGRGNFPDRFSARQFPNYSSELNVNALLLGDSALYLCASSHRVKNIQYFGAGTRLSVL.

The count of this clone is one. V is TRBV2 and J is TRBJ1-2; 12 positions match TRBD1. V lost 6 bases and J lost 4; bases outside the gene matches: 6. Germline V lookup: CDR1 SNHLY, CDR2 FYNNEI. This CDR3 has 15 residues. The CDR3: CASRGQGAQSYGYTF. As DNA, the CDR3 is TGTGCCAGCAGGGGACAGGGGGCGCAGAGCTATGGCTACACCTTC.

The V and J genes are TRBV5-5 and TRBJ2-1; 8 bases line up with TRBD1. With V trimmed by 7 bases and J by 7 bases, 10 bases remained unmatched. The CDR3 spans 14 residues. Germline V gives CDR1 SGHKS, CDR2 YYEKEE (reference sequence). CDR3 DNA sequence: TGTGCCAGCCACCGGCTAGGACAGGGTAATGAGCAGTTCTTC. Encoded protein: CASHRLGQGNEQFF.